In this sample, the clone carrying this TCR beta chain turned up once. Its antigen is unidentified. The data originate from a study of blood T cells in healthy people across ages. Whole-study results and caveats: Any conclusive comparison of naive versus antigen-experienced cells was prevented by using unsorted PBMCs.

For the second PCR, which ran for roughly 6 to 12 cycles, a sample-barcoded 5' primer and a J-beta primer mix were used. Each CDR3 protein is one row after TCRdb ran MiXCR on the 5' RACE reads. Of approximately 850,000 distinct CDR3 sequences listed, roughly 44% are singletons. The TCR originated in a man aged 55 to 70 in good health. Sequencing was done on a sample of blood.

CDR3 DNA: TGTGCCAGCAGCCAAGTCCAAGGGGACAATGAGCAGTACTTC. Translating gives CASSQVQGDNEQYF. The chain has TRBV4-2 and TRBJ2-7; D possibly corresponds to TRBD1 (6 bases). The CDR3 spans 14 residues. Germline V CDR1 and CDR2: LGHNA, YNFKEQ. Between the trimmed V and J ends, which lost 1 base and 7 bases, there was a span of 14 bases.